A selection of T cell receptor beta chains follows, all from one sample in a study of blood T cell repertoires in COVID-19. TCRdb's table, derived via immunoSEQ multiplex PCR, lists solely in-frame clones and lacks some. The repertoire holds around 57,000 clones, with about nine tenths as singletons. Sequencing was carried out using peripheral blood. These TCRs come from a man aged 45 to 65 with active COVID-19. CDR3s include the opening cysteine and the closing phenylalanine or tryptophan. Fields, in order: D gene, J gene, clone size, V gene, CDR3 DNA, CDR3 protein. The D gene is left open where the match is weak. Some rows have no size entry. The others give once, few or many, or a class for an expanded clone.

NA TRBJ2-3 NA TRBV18 TGTGCCAGCTCAAGACTGGCGGCAGATACGCAGTATTTT CASSRLAADTQYF
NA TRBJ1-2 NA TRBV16 TGTGCCAGCAGCCCCAACCCGCCTGGCAGTGGCTACACCTTC CASSPNPPGSGYTF
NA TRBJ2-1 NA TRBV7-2 TGTGCCAGCAGTCCTTCGAGCGGGCCTTCCGGAAATGAGCAGTTCTTC CASSPSSGPSGNEQFF
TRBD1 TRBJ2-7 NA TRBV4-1 TGCGCCAGCAGCCCTACGACAGGGGATGTCGAGCAGTACTTC CASSPTTGDVEQYF
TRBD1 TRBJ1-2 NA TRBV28 TGTGCCAGCAGGAGCCGACAGGGTTGGGGCTACACCTTC CASRSRQGWGYTF
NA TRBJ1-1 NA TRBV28 TGTGCCAGCAGTTCGAGGATCCTTTGGGCTTTCTTT CASSSRILWAFF
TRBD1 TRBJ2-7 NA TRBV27 TGTGCCAGCAGTAGGAAAGGACAGGGGGCCATCGAGCAGTACTTC CASSRKGQGAIEQYF
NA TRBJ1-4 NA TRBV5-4 TGTGCCAGCAGCTTGGCCGGGGGGGATGGAAAACTGTTTTTT CASSLAGGDGKLFF
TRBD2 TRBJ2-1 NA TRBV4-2 TGTGCCAGCAGCCAAGCACTTAGCGGGAGCAACAATGAGCAGTTCTTC CASSQALSGSNNEQFF
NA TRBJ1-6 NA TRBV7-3 TGTGCCAGCAGCTTACAGGGGCGGAATTCACCCCTCCACTTT CASSLQGRNSPLHF
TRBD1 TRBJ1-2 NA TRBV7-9 TGTGCCAGCAGCTCCGACAGGGCCATCGCTAACTATGGCTACACCTTC CASSSDRAIANYGYTF
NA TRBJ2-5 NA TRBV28 TGTGCCAGCAGTTTGACTAGGCGGGAGACCCAGTACTTC CASSLTRRETQYF
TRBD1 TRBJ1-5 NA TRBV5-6 TGTGCCAGCAGCCTGGCTGGGACAGGGGGCCCGTATAGCAATCAGCCCCAGCATTTT CASSLAGTGGPYSNQPQHF
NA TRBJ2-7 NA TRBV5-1 TGCGCCAGCAGCTTGGGTGGGCGCGAGCAGTACTTC CASSLGGREQYF
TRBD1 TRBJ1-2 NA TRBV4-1 TGCGCCAGCAGCCAAGCCGGGACAGGTTCTAACTATGGCTACACCTTC CASSQAGTGSNYGYTF
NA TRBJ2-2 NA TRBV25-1 TGTGCCAGCAGTGGCCCAACGGGGGATAGGTACACCGGGGAGCTGTTTTTT CASSGPTGDRYTGELFF
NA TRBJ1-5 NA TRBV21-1 TGTGCCACCAGATCTGGGACAGGGGTACAGCCCCAGCATTTT CATRSGTGVQPQHF
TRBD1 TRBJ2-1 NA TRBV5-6 TGTGCCAGCAGCTTGGGAGGACAGGGGGTTCGTCATCAGTTCTTC CASSLGGQGVRHQFF
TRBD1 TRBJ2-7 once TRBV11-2 TGTGCCAGCAGCTTGGGACAGGGTCCTGGGGAGCAGTACTTC CASSLGQGPGEQYF
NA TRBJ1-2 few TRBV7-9 TGTGCCAGCAGCGCCCTGGGCAGGGGTGCTGGCTACACCTTC CASSALGRGAGYTF
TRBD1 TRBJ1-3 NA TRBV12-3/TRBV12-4 TGTGCCAGCAGTCCGGGACAGGGAAACACCATATATTTT CASSPGQGNTIYF
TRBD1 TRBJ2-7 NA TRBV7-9 TGTGCCAGCAGCGCCTCCGGGACAGAGGGCGAGCAGTACTTC CASSASGTEGEQYF
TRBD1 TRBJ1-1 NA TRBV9 TGTGCCAGCAGCGTATCAGGGACAGTGAACACTGAAGCTTTCTTT CASSVSGTVNTEAFF
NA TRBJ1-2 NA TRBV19 TGTGCCAGTAGTGACGGCGCCAGGGCCGTCGACTATGGCTACACCTTC CASSDGARAVDYGYTF
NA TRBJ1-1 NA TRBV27 TGTGCCAGCAGTCCGTGGGCAGGCGTTAACACTGAAGCTTTCTTT CASSPWAGVNTEAFF
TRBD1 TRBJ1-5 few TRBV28 TGTGCCAGCAGTACGGGACAGGGGTTGAGTCAGCCCCAGCATTTT CASSTGQGLSQPQHF
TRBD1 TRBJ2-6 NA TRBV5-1 TGCGCCAGCAGCTGGGACAGGGCTGGGGCCAACGTCCTGACTTTC CASSWDRAGANVLTF
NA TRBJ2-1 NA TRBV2 TGTGCCAGCAGTACCAAAGGGGGTGAGCAGTTCTTC CASSTKGGEQFF
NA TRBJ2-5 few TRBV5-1 TGCGCCAGCAGCTTGGTGCGTCTCCATAGAGAGACCCAGTACTTC CASSLVRLHRETQYF
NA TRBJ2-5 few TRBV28 TGTGCCAGCAGGCGGGGGACAGGACCATACCAAGAGACCCAGTACTTC CASRRGTGPYQETQYF
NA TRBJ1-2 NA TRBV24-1 TGTGCCACCACCGGGGGAGCAAACTATGGCTACACCTTC CATTGGANYGYTF
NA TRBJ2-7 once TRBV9 TGTGCCAGCGGAGGGAGCTACGAGCAGTACTTC CASGGSYEQYF